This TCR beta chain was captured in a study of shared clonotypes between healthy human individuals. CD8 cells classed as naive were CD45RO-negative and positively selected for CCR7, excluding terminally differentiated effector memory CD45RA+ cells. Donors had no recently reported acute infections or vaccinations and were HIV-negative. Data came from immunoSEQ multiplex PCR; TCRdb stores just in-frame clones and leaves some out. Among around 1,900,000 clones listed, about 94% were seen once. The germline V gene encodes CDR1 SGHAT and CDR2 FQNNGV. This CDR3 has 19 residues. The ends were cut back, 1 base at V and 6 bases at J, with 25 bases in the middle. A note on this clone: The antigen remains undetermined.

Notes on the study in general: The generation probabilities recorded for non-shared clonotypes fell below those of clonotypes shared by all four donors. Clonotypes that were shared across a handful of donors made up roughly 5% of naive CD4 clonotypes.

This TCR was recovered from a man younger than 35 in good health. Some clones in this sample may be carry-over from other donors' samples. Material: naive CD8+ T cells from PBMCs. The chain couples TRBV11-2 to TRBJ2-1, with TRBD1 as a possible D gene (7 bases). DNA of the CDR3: TGTGCCAGCAGCTTAGTTACCCCTCGACAGGGACTCAGAGTCAATGAGCAGTTCTTC. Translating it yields CASSLVTPRQGLRVNEQFF.